This T cell receptor (beta chain) was captured by sequencing in a study of T cell responses to AZD1222 COVID-19 vaccine. General study results and limits: Once two AZD1222 doses were given, Spike-specific TCR breadth and depth went up.

Germline V gene lookup returns CDR1 MNHEY and CDR2 SVGAGI. CDR3 length: 15 residues. V was cut by 0 bases and J by 5 bases, with 11 bases left in between. About this clone itself: The antigen remains undetermined.

Only in-frame clones appear in the TCRdb table, and some are missing; sequencing was by immunoSEQ multiplex PCR. The table lists about 160,000 clones, more than 85% of them singletons. This material consisted of peripheral blood, taken 28 days after the second AZD1222 dose. This TCR was recovered from an adult who received the AZD1222 COVID-19 vaccine. V and J are TRBV6-5 and TRBJ1-5, with D perhaps matching TRBD1 (6 bases). The CDR3, as DNA: TGTGCCAGCAGTTACTCATGGGGGCGAGATCAGCCCCAGCATTTT. Its translation is CASSYSWGRDQPQHF.